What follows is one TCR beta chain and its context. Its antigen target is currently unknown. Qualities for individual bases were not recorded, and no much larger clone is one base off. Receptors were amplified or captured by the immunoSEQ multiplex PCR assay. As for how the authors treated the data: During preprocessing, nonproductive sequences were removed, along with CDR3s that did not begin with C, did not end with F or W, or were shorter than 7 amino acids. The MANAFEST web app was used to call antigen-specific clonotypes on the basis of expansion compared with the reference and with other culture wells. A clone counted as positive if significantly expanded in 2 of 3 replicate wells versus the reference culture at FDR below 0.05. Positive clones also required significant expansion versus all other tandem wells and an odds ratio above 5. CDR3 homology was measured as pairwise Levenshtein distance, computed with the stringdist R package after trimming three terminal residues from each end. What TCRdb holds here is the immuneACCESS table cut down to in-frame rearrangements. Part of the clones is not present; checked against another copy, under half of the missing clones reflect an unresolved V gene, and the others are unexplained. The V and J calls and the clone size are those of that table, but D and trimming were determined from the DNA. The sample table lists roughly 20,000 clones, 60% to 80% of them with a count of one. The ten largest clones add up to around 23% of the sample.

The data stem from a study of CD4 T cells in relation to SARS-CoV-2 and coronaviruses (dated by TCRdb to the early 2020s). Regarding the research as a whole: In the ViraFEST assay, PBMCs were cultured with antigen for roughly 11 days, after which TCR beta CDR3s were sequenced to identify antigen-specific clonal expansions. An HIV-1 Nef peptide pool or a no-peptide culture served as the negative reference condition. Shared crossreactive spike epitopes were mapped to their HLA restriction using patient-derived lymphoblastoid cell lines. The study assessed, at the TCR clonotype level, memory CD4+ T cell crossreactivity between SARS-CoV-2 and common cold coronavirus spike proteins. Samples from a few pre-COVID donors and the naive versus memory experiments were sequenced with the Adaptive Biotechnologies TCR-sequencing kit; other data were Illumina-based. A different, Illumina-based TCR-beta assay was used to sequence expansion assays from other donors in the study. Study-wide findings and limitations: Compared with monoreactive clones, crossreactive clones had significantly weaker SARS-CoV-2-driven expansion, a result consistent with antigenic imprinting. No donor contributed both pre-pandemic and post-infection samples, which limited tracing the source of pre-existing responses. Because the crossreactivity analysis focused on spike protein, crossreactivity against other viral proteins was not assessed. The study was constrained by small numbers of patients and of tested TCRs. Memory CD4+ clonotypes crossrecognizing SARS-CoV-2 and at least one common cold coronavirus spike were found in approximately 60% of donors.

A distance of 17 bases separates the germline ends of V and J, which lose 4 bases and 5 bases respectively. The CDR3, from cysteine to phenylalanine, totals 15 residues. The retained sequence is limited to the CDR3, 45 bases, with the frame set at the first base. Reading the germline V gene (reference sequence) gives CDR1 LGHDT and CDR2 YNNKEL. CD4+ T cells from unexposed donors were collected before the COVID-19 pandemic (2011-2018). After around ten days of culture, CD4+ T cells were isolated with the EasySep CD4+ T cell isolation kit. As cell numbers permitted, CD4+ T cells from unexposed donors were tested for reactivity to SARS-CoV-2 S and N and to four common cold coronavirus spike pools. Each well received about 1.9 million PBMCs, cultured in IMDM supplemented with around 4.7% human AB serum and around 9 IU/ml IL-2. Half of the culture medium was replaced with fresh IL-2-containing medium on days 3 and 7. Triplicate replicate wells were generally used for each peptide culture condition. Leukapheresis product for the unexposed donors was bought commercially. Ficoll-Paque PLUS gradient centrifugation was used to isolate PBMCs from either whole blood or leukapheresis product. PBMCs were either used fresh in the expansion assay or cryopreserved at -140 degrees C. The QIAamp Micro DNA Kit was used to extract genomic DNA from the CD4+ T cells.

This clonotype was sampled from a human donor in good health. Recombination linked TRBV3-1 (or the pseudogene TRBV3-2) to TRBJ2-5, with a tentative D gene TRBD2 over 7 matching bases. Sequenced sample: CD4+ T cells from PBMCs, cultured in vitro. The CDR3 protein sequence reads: CASSPTGGPEETQYF. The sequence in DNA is TGTGCCAGCAGCCCCACCGGGGGGCCGGAGGAGACCCAGTACTTC.